These T cell receptor beta chains were read from a single sample in a study of T cell changes during pregnancy in multiple sclerosis. Sequencing was performed with immunoSEQ multiplex PCR; in TCRdb, only in-frame clones are kept and a portion is missing. This table holds tens of thousands of clones, 92% found once. Sequencing was performed on peripheral blood, taken in the second trimester of pregnancy. The receptor set was obtained from a female donor in good health, enrolled as a control in a pregnancy study. Both conserved end residues are part of each CDR3. D genes are given only for firm matches.

D gene,V gene,CDR3 protein
TRBD2,TRBV27,CASRSEPGGPNNEQFF
.,TRBV11-3,CASSLSQGGNTIYF
.,TRBV5-1,CASSLGEEGQPQHF
.,TRBV27,CASKGDRPLATYNEQFF
TRBD2,TRBV9,CASSVGIAGEVETQYF
.,TRBV6-6,CASSYASGLAKNIQYF
TRBD1,TRBV28,CASSLLRVQGTGELFF
TRBD1,TRBV19,CASSAWTGGLTEAFF
TRBD2,TRBV5-6,CASSWSSGFPYNEQFF
.,TRBV28,CASSKTRGYTF
.,TRBV5-1,CASSWRIGELFF
TRBD1,TRBV27,CASSFGRQGLSNEQFF
.,TRBV6-5,CASSYVAIDTEAFF
.,TRBV5-8,CASSWGGLNNQPQHF
.,TRBV27,CASSHDRNYGYTF
TRBD2,TRBV15,CATSRDDGGAYEQYF
.,TRBV5-1,CASSRYREPSGNTIYF
.,TRBV4-3,CASSQGQGEEMFF
.,TRBV20-1,CSVEGVAEAFF
TRBD2,TRBV10-3,CAISGNSGGYEQYF
.,TRBV7-9,CASSFLYEQYF
TRBD2,TRBV6-1,CASSSGGGRTYEQYF
TRBD1,TRBV7-8,CASSLGTGVSGELFF
.,TRBV2,CASRPTGTGGETQYF
.,TRBV6-1,CASRIGQGSTEAFF
.,TRBV5-6,CASSATPGARTDTQYF
.,TRBV21-1,CASGLDRGCFDIQYF
.,TRBV12-5,CASGLGTAFGYTF
TRBD2,TRBV7-3,CASSLGEVRAGYDEQFF
.,TRBV4-2,CASSQGGVYNQPQHF
.,TRBV27,CASSLHRVNYGYTF
TRBD1,TRBV15,CATSRDGTGQETQYF
TRBD1,TRBV4-1,CASSQVVVRGLERGHEQYF
TRBD2,TRBV18,CASSPLGGRQTYEQYF
TRBD2,TRBV7-9,CASSIPPSGSSWSTGELFF
.,TRBV13,CASTQGGTGSYEQYF
TRBD2,TRBV27,CASSLLGLEADTQYF
.,TRBV29-1,CSVGGTDFLGDTQYF
TRBD1,TRBV4-1,CASSQGTGTFVEQYF
.,TRBV21-1,CASIKDGEIRGGQPQHF
.,TRBV9,CASRRDPNTGELFF
.,TRBV1,CTSELYRGQGRRWETQYF
TRBD2,TRBV11-2,CASSLDLAGTDTQYF
.,TRBV7-6,CASSLQGSRGYTF
.,TRBV5-1,CASSLDPSPKQYF
TRBD1,TRBV18,CASSPSDRVTSEAFF
TRBD2,TRBV4-1,CASSRPGTRDNEQFF
.,TRBV5-4,CASSLYAEETQYF